These 4 T cell receptor beta chains were all obtained from the same sample, sequenced in a study of cytomegalovirus exposure and HLA in healthy donors. Both 60 Vbeta primers and 13 Jbeta primers went into the PCR. Some clones are missing from TCRdb's copy, which holds only in-frame ones; the method was immunoSEQ multiplex PCR. The sample includes roughly 200,000 clones, more than 85% of them seen just once. Source material: PBMCs. The origin of the receptors is a woman aged 18-29 years in good health and CMV-seronegative.

The V call is TRBV5-1, the J call TRBJ2-2; 7 bases are shared with TRBD2. Germline CDR1 reads SGHRS; CDR2 reads YFSETQ. This CDR3 has 14 amino acids. The V gene end was trimmed by 5 bases and the J gene end by 0 bases; junction bases not matched to a gene: 1. Here the CDR3 reads CASSLAANTGELFF. The CDR3 DNA sequence: TGCGCCAGCAGTCTAGCGGCGAACACCGGGGAGCTGTTTTTT.

The J gene is TRBJ1-1, the V gene TRBV5-6; TRBD1 is a possible D gene (6 bases). Germline CDR1 and CDR2: SGHDT and YYEEEE. The CDR3 sequence is 15 residues long. The V end lost 5 bases, the J end lost 0 bases, and 14 bases lay between the germline ends. CDR3 sequence (DNA): TGTGCCAGCAGTTCCAGGGGCTCCTTGAACACTGAAGCTTTCTTT. The encoded protein is CASSSRGSLNTEAFF.

The table lists this clone with a count of one. The chain couples TRBV19 to TRBJ1-2, with TRBD1 matching 7 bases. The CDR3 runs 14 residues. Per the germline V gene, CDR1 is LNHDA and CDR2 is SQIVND (reference sequence). The V gene end was trimmed by 3 bases and the J gene end by 12 bases; junction bases not matched to a gene: 13. The CDR3 loop reads CASSIWQGGMQNTF. The CDR3 bases are TGTGCCAGTAGTATCTGGCAGGGGGGCATGCAAAACACCTTC.

The genes are TRBV2 and TRBJ1-2; 9 nucleotides line up with TRBD1. The CDR3 spans 14 residues. Trimming removed 8 bases from V and 4 bases from J; junction bases left unmatched: 8. CDR1 SNHLY and CDR2 FYNNEI come from the germline V gene. CDR3 region: CASAPGGQGYGYTF. The CDR3 region has the DNA TGTGCCAGCGCCCCAGGGGGACAGGGCTATGGCTACACCTTC.